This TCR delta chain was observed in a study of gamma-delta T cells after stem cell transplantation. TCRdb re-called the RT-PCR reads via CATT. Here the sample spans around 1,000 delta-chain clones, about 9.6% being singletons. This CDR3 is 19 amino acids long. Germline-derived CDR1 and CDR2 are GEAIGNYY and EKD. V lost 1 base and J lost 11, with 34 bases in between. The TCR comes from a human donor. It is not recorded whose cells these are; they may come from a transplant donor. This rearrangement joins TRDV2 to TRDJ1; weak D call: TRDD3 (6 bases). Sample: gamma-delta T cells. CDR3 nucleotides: TGTGCCTGTGACACTATGGGGGTACCTGTGGAAACGGGAAGTCCGGACCTCATCTTT. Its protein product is CACDTMGVPVETGSPDLIF.